A single TCR beta chain is shown here with its context. This clone is identified as medium-sized (0.01 to 0.1%). Its antigen remains undetermined. There are no base qualities to consult, and no much larger clone falls within one base. The sample belongs to a study of blood T cell repertoires in COVID-19 (dated by TCRdb to about 2020). For the study in its entirety: Samples from collaborators originated in the United States, Italy and Spain and spanned both the acute and convalescent phases of COVID-19. The dataset comprised deeply sampled blood TCRbeta repertoires from subjects exposed to, actively infected with, or recovered from COVID-19. The sample metadata nearly always contained a de-identified subject ID, COVID-19 status, age in years and sex. The prospective study material was composed of cDNA or gDNA derived from T cells, B-cell-depleted T cells, or PBMCs. The samples were drawn from the first 160 participants of the ongoing ImmuneRACE study and from 1,254 subjects provided by 6 global collaborators. The repertoires were released in a freely available public database intended as a resource for research on the immune response to SARS-CoV-2. Where HLA class I and class II types were available, the types were taken from metadata supplied by the sample provider, not from assay-based typing. The paper as a whole reports these results and caveats: The quantity of clinical and demographic metadata differed by source and by participant and was supplied without curation.

Whole blood was collected in K2EDTA tubes by collaborating institutions according to the institutions' own protocols. For TCRbeta analysis, collaborator samples were shipped as frozen whole blood, as isolated PBMCs, or as DNA extracted from either sample type. TCRbeta CDR3 regions were amplified from genomic DNA using the immunoSEQ Assay, a bias-controlled multiplex PCR. The authors processed their data as follows. The number of nucleated cells in each sample was estimated from the amplification of reference gene primers within the assay. To quantify the absolute abundance of each unique TCRbeta CDR3 rearrangement, sequence reads were collapsed and filtered. For each sample, productive Simpson clonality was calculated as the square root of Simpson's diversity index across productive rearrangements. TCRdb retrieved this table from immuneACCESS and kept in-frame rearrangements only. Not all clones are present; in checked studies, unresolved V genes account for under half, and no reason is known for the remainder. V, J and clone size are those of that table, while D and trimming were read from the DNA. The sample table contains 260,000 or so clones; only one count was recorded for about 80% of them. The ten largest clonotypes hold over 8.5% of the sample.

This TCR came from a human donor in a cohort sampled during active COVID-19. The sample consisted of peripheral blood.

The nucleotide sequence reads as follows: TGTGCCAGCAGTTTAGCGGGGGGACCGGTGGAGTATTTT. Translated, this is CASSLAGGPVEYF. The chain joins TRBV27 to TRBJ2-3; the junction holds 8 bases that match TRBD2. The germline V gene encodes CDR1 MNHEY and CDR2 SMNVEV (reference sequence). The CDR3 holds 13 amino acids from the cysteine to the phenylalanine. CDR3 DNA is the only sequence kept; it has 39 bases, read in frame from the first base. Clipping removes 2 bases from V and 13 bases from J, with 8 as the unmatched junction base count.